These T cell receptor beta chains were read from a single sample in a study of blood T cell repertoires in COVID-19. Assay: immunoSEQ multiplex PCR; the TCRdb copy retains only in-frame clones and omits some. The table includes 150,000 to 200,000 clones, approximately 73% detected once. Sequencing input: PBMCs or T cells enriched from blood (not recorded which). The receptors here all came from a woman aged 50 to 60 with acute COVID-19. CDR3s include the opening cysteine and the closing phenylalanine or tryptophan. The D gene is left open where the match is weak. Rows give clone size only sometimes, using once, few, many, or a class for an expanded clone.

j_gene: TRBJ1-3; d_gene: NA; abundance: few; v_gene: TRBV7-9; len: 12; CDR3nt: TGTGCCAGCAGCCCACAGGGAACCACCATATATTTT; CDR3aa: CASSPQGTTIYF
j_gene: TRBJ2-1; d_gene: NA; abundance: NA; v_gene: TRBV19; len: 12; CDR3nt: TGTGCCAGTAGTATCGGGTACAATGAGCAGTTCTTC; CDR3aa: CASSIGYNEQFF
j_gene: TRBJ2-1; d_gene: NA; abundance: few; v_gene: TRBV5-1; len: 12; CDR3nt: TGCGCCAGCAGCACATACGACAATGAGCAGTTCTTC; CDR3aa: CASSTYDNEQFF
j_gene: TRBJ2-1; d_gene: TRBD2; abundance: NA; v_gene: TRBV6-2/TRBV6-3; len: 15; CDR3nt: TGTGCCAGCAGTTCGGGCACTAGCGGGGTAGATGAGCAGTTCTTC; CDR3aa: CASSSGTSGVDEQFF
j_gene: TRBJ1-1; d_gene: NA; abundance: NA; v_gene: TRBV5-1; len: 15; CDR3nt: TGCGCCAGCAGCTTGAGGACAGACATGAACACTGAAGCTTTCTTT; CDR3aa: CASSLRTDMNTEAFF
j_gene: TRBJ1-6; d_gene: NA; abundance: NA; v_gene: TRBV30; len: 15; CDR3nt: TGTGCCTGGAGTGTATCACAGGCGCTGAATTCACCCCTCCACTTT; CDR3aa: CAWSVSQALNSPLHF
j_gene: TRBJ2-3; d_gene: TRBD2; abundance: NA; v_gene: TRBV10-3; len: 16; CDR3nt: TGTGCCATCAGTTCTCCTAGCGGGGGGGCCGGAGATACGCAGTATTTT; CDR3aa: CAISSPSGGAGDTQYF
j_gene: TRBJ2-5; d_gene: NA; abundance: NA; v_gene: TRBV4-3; len: 15; CDR3nt: TGCGCCAGCAGCCAAGTGACAGGTCGTCAGGAGACCCAGTACTTC; CDR3aa: CASSQVTGRQETQYF
j_gene: TRBJ1-5; d_gene: NA; abundance: NA; v_gene: TRBV6-5; len: 13; CDR3nt: TGTGCCAGCCAGACGGGGGTCCTTCAGCCCCAGCATTTT; CDR3aa: CASQTGVLQPQHF
j_gene: TRBJ2-1; d_gene: TRBD2; abundance: once; v_gene: TRBV9; len: 16; CDR3nt: TGTGCCAGCAGCGAGGGCCTAAGCGGGGGTTACAATGAGCAGTTCTTC; CDR3aa: CASSEGLSGGYNEQFF
j_gene: TRBJ2-2; d_gene: NA; abundance: NA; v_gene: TRBV10-1; len: 14; CDR3nt: TGCGCCAGCGCTTGGGGGGAGAACACCGGGGAGCTGTTTTTT; CDR3aa: CASAWGENTGELFF
j_gene: TRBJ1-5; d_gene: NA; abundance: NA; v_gene: TRBV18; len: 15; CDR3nt: TGTGCCAGCTCACCGGGGAGGGGGACCAATCAGCCCCAGCATTTT; CDR3aa: CASSPGRGTNQPQHF
j_gene: TRBJ2-2; d_gene: TRBD2; abundance: NA; v_gene: TRBV29-1; len: 15; CDR3nt: TGCAGCGTTGCCTCTAGCGGCCAGAACACCGGGGAGCTGTTTTTT; CDR3aa: CSVASSGQNTGELFF
j_gene: TRBJ1-1; d_gene: TRBD1; abundance: NA; v_gene: TRBV5-1; len: 15; CDR3nt: TGCGCCAGCAGCCCAGCGACAGGGGCGAACACTGAAGCTTTCTTT; CDR3aa: CASSPATGANTEAFF
j_gene: TRBJ1-2; d_gene: TRBD1; abundance: NA; v_gene: TRBV3-1/TRBV3-2; len: 16; CDR3nt: TGTGCCAGCAGCCAAGGGGACAGTGCTGCTAACTATGGCTACACCTTC; CDR3aa: CASSQGDSAANYGYTF
j_gene: TRBJ1-5; d_gene: NA; abundance: NA; v_gene: TRBV4-3; len: 15; CDR3nt: TGCGCCAGCAGCCTCCTACAGGGTGACGATCAGCCCCAGCATTTT; CDR3aa: CASSLLQGDDQPQHF
j_gene: TRBJ1-2; d_gene: NA; abundance: few; v_gene: TRBV10-3; len: 13; CDR3nt: TGTGCCATCAGTGAACAGGATAACTATGGCTACACCTTC; CDR3aa: CAISEQDNYGYTF
j_gene: TRBJ1-4; d_gene: NA; abundance: few; v_gene: TRBV28; len: 16; CDR3nt: TGTGCCAGCAGTTTGGGGGGTGGATTGACTAATGAAAAACTGTTTTTT; CDR3aa: CASSLGGGLTNEKLFF
j_gene: TRBJ2-1; d_gene: TRBD2; abundance: NA; v_gene: TRBV2; len: 16; CDR3nt: TGTGCCAGCAGAGCCCTAGCGGGGGTAACCTACAATGAGCAGTTCTTC; CDR3aa: CASRALAGVTYNEQFF
j_gene: TRBJ2-1; d_gene: TRBD1; abundance: NA; v_gene: TRBV19; len: 18; CDR3nt: TGTGCCAGTAGATACCCACCGGGACAGGGGGGAAGCTACAATGAGCAGTTCTTC; CDR3aa: CASRYPPGQGGSYNEQFF
j_gene: TRBJ1-6; d_gene: NA; abundance: few; v_gene: TRBV5-6; len: 17; CDR3nt: TGTGCCAGCACCGTCCGTGGCACAAGCTCCTATAATTCACCCCTCCACTTT; CDR3aa: CASTVRGTSSYNSPLHF
j_gene: TRBJ2-5; d_gene: TRBD1; abundance: NA; v_gene: TRBV7-9; len: 16; CDR3nt: TGTGCCAGCAGCTTAGGGGACAGGGGCTTTGGGGAGACCCAGTACTTC; CDR3aa: CASSLGDRGFGETQYF
j_gene: TRBJ2-3; d_gene: TRBD1; abundance: NA; v_gene: TRBV12-3/TRBV12-4; len: 13; CDR3nt: TGTGCCAGCACCCCTCGGGACAGAGATACGCAGTATTTT; CDR3aa: CASTPRDRDTQYF
j_gene: TRBJ1-5; d_gene: NA; abundance: NA; v_gene: TRBV18; len: 16; CDR3nt: TGTGCCAGCTCACCAGTGCAGTTGTATAGCAATCAGCCCCAGCATTTT; CDR3aa: CASSPVQLYSNQPQHF
j_gene: TRBJ2-1; d_gene: TRBD2; abundance: NA; v_gene: TRBV4-2; len: 20; CDR3nt: TGTGCCAGCAGCCAATTTACCGGGACTAGCGGGGGGGGAACCTACAATGAGCAGTTCTTC; CDR3aa: CASSQFTGTSGGGTYNEQFF
j_gene: TRBJ2-2; d_gene: NA; abundance: NA; v_gene: TRBV28; len: 15; CDR3nt: TGTGCCAGCAGTTTCAGGCTTACGAACACCGGGGAGCTGTTTTTT; CDR3aa: CASSFRLTNTGELFF
j_gene: TRBJ1-1; d_gene: NA; abundance: NA; v_gene: TRBV7-9; len: 11; CDR3nt: TGTGCCAGCAGCACTAGTTTTGAAGCTTTCTTT; CDR3aa: CASSTSFEAFF
j_gene: TRBJ2-3; d_gene: TRBD1; abundance: NA; v_gene: TRBV12-3/TRBV12-4; len: 13; CDR3nt: TGTGCCAGCAGGGACAGGGAAACAGATACGCAGTATTTT; CDR3aa: CASRDRETDTQYF
j_gene: TRBJ1-5; d_gene: TRBD1; abundance: NA; v_gene: TRBV19; len: 15; CDR3nt: TGTGCCAGTAAGGGCCGCACAGGGGGCAATCAGCCCCAGCATTTT; CDR3aa: CASKGRTGGNQPQHF
j_gene: TRBJ1-5; d_gene: NA; abundance: once; v_gene: TRBV19; len: 13; CDR3nt: TGTGCCAGTAGTATACAGGGTGGTCAGCCCCAGCATTTT; CDR3aa: CASSIQGGQPQHF
j_gene: TRBJ1-5; d_gene: NA; abundance: NA; v_gene: TRBV5-5; len: 14; CDR3nt: TGTGCCAGCAGCTTGGTAACAGTCAATCAGCCCCAGCATTTT; CDR3aa: CASSLVTVNQPQHF
j_gene: TRBJ1-2; d_gene: NA; abundance: NA; v_gene: TRBV5-6; len: 15; CDR3nt: TGTGCCAGCAGCGAGGCCGGGGTTGATGGCTATGGCTACACCTTC; CDR3aa: CASSEAGVDGYGYTF
j_gene: TRBJ2-3; d_gene: NA; abundance: few; v_gene: TRBV5-6; len: 14; CDR3nt: TGTGCCAGCAGCACGGGAGCTAGCACAGATACGCAGTATTTT; CDR3aa: CASSTGASTDTQYF
j_gene: TRBJ2-1; d_gene: NA; abundance: few; v_gene: TRBV10-3; len: 13; CDR3nt: TGTGCCATCAGTGAGCGCGAAAACAATGAGCAGTTCTTC; CDR3aa: CAISERENNEQFF
j_gene: TRBJ1-5; d_gene: NA; abundance: NA; v_gene: TRBV2; len: 14; CDR3nt: TGTGCCAGCAAAGGGACATATAGCAATCAGCCCCAGCATTTT; CDR3aa: CASKGTYSNQPQHF
j_gene: TRBJ1-2; d_gene: NA; abundance: few; v_gene: TRBV20-1; len: 11; CDR3nt: TGCAGTGCTAGCCAGGGTCGCAGCTACACCTTC; CDR3aa: CSASQGRSYTF
j_gene: TRBJ1-1; d_gene: TRBD1; abundance: NA; v_gene: TRBV5-1; len: 16; CDR3nt: TGCGCCACCTCAACAGGGGGCGCTGGGACCTACACTGAAGCTTTCTTT; CDR3aa: CATSTGGAGTYTEAFF
j_gene: TRBJ2-1; d_gene: TRBD2; abundance: once; v_gene: TRBV4-1; len: 12; CDR3nt: TGCGCCAGCAGCCCAGGCGGGAGTGAGCAGTTCTTC; CDR3aa: CASSPGGSEQFF
j_gene: TRBJ1-1; d_gene: NA; abundance: NA; v_gene: TRBV2; len: 14; CDR3nt: TGTGCCAGCAGTGGGTCGGGTCCAGAGGGTGAAGCTTTCTTT; CDR3aa: CASSGSGPEGEAFF
j_gene: TRBJ2-5; d_gene: NA; abundance: NA; v_gene: TRBV5-1; len: 16; CDR3nt: TGCGCCAGCAGCTCAGCCGCCGGGAGCCGCCAAGAGACCCAGTACTTC; CDR3aa: CASSSAAGSRQETQYF
j_gene: TRBJ2-3; d_gene: TRBD2; abundance: NA; v_gene: TRBV3-1/TRBV3-2; len: 17; CDR3nt: TGTGCCAGCAGCCAATTAGGACTAGCGGGGGTCACAGATACGCAGTATTTT; CDR3aa: CASSQLGLAGVTDTQYF
j_gene: TRBJ2-6; d_gene: NA; abundance: NA; v_gene: TRBV29-1; len: 13; CDR3nt: TGCAGCGTTGAAATGGGCGGGGCCAACGTCCTGACTTTC; CDR3aa: CSVEMGGANVLTF
j_gene: TRBJ2-5; d_gene: TRBD1; abundance: NA; v_gene: TRBV11-2; len: 14; CDR3nt: TGTGCCAGCAGCTTACAGGGGGCAGTCCCGACCCAGTACTTC; CDR3aa: CASSLQGAVPTQYF
j_gene: TRBJ1-4; d_gene: NA; abundance: few; v_gene: TRBV6-5; len: 14; CDR3nt: TGTGCCAGCAGTTATAAGGGGGTTCGGGAAAAACTGTTTTTT; CDR3aa: CASSYKGVREKLFF
j_gene: TRBJ1-4; d_gene: TRBD1; abundance: NA; v_gene: TRBV6-2/TRBV6-3; len: 15; CDR3nt: TGTGCCAGCAGTCCCGGGACAGTGAGTAATGAAAAACTGTTTTTT; CDR3aa: CASSPGTVSNEKLFF
j_gene: TRBJ1-1; d_gene: TRBD1; abundance: NA; v_gene: TRBV7-6; len: 16; CDR3nt: TGTGCCAGCAGCTTAGAGGCGGGGACAGTGAACACTGAAGCTTTCTTT; CDR3aa: CASSLEAGTVNTEAFF
j_gene: TRBJ2-1; d_gene: NA; abundance: NA; v_gene: TRBV27; len: 18; CDR3nt: TGTGCCAGCAGTTTATTGAACATTACCCCAAGCTCCTACAATGAGCAGTTCTTC; CDR3aa: CASSLLNITPSSYNEQFF
j_gene: TRBJ2-5; d_gene: NA; abundance: NA; v_gene: TRBV21-1; len: 19; CDR3nt: TGTGCCAGCAGATGCAAGGGGTCCCGGACGCGAACAGGGCTAGAGACCCAGTACTTC; CDR3aa: CASRCKGSRTRTGLETQYF
j_gene: TRBJ2-5; d_gene: NA; abundance: few; v_gene: TRBV6-5; len: 11; CDR3nt: TGTGCCAGCGGAGGGAGGGAGACCCAGTACTTC; CDR3aa: CASGGRETQYF
j_gene: TRBJ1-1; d_gene: TRBD1; abundance: NA; v_gene: TRBV4-1; len: 17; CDR3nt: TGCGCCAGCAGCCAAGATCCCACAGGGGCCCATGAGACTGAAGCTTTCTTT; CDR3aa: CASSQDPTGAHETEAFF
j_gene: TRBJ1-3; d_gene: TRBD1; abundance: NA; v_gene: TRBV10-3; len: 19; CDR3nt: TGTGCCATCAGTGGACCCTCGGGGACAGCTATATCCTCTGGAAACACCATATATTTT; CDR3aa: CAISGPSGTAISSGNTIYF
j_gene: TRBJ1-2; d_gene: TRBD1; abundance: few; v_gene: TRBV29-1; len: 13; CDR3nt: TGCAGCGTTGTATGGCAGGGGGCATATGGCTACACCTTC; CDR3aa: CSVVWQGAYGYTF
j_gene: TRBJ1-5; d_gene: NA; abundance: NA; v_gene: TRBV28; len: 16; CDR3nt: TGTGCCAGCAGTTTCGGGGATATTGCCGTCATAAAGCCCCAGCATTTT; CDR3aa: CASSFGDIAVIKPQHF
j_gene: TRBJ1-4; d_gene: TRBD1; abundance: NA; v_gene: TRBV5-1; len: 15; CDR3nt: TGCGCCAGCAGCTTGGAGGGACAGGTGAATGAAAAACTGTTTTTT; CDR3aa: CASSLEGQVNEKLFF
j_gene: TRBJ1-1; d_gene: TRBD1; abundance: few; v_gene: TRBV28; len: 17; CDR3nt: TGTGCCAGCAGCCCATTCACAGGGGGAAGGAGGAACACTGAAGCTTTCTTT; CDR3aa: CASSPFTGGRRNTEAFF
j_gene: TRBJ2-3; d_gene: NA; abundance: NA; v_gene: TRBV11-3; len: 16; CDR3nt: TGTGCCAGCAGCCCCGGGACAAACCCTAGCACAGATACGCAGTATTTT; CDR3aa: CASSPGTNPSTDTQYF